This T cell receptor (beta chain) was identified during a study of T cells in Graves' hyperthyroidism and ophthalmopathy. The overall study: The authors collected peripheral blood at initial diagnosis, before any treatment.

Researchers amplified the TCR beta CDR3 regions from RNA transcripts. With the HTBI primer set, the TCR CDR3 went through a first round of RT-PCR. TCRdb called the multiplex PCR reads again in MiXCR, with one record for every CDR3 protein. The sample holds 700,000 to 850,000 distinct CDR3 sequences; approximately 36% are singletons and the top ten take around a third. A remark on this clonotype: Its cognate antigen is unknown.

Whole-study results and caveats: Most thyroid clonotypes expanded above 0.001 were also detected in blood.

What was sequenced was blood. The sequence derives from a woman aged 40 to 50 with Graves' hyperthyroidism.

The DNA for the CDR3 is TGCAGTGCTCCAGGGTCCTATGGCTACACCTTC. This gives the protein CSAPGSYGYTF. The chain couples TRBV20-1 to TRBJ1-2; perhaps TRBD1 as D (5 bases). Per germline, CDR1 DFQATT and CDR2 SNEGSKA (reference sequence). Deletions cut 5 bases from V and 4 bases from J, with 8 bases between. The CDR3 is made up of 11 amino acids.